This TCR beta chain appears in the sequencing data of a study of blood T cell repertoires in COVID-19. Across the study: PBMCs, B-cell-depleted T cells, or T cells provided the cDNA or gDNA that made up the material.

How the authors handled the data: By means of reference gene primer amplification, nucleated cell counts were estimated. TCRdb's copy holds only in-frame clones and misses some; the assay was immunoSEQ multiplex PCR. D and trimming come from the DNA, and the V and J calls and clone size come from that table. The top ten hold more than 9% of the sample, which has about 330,000 clones, more than 75% seen once. The sequencing sample was made of PBMCs or T cells enriched from blood (not recorded which). This sequence was found in a woman between 18 and 29 years old who had recovered from COVID-19.

The CDR3 bases are TGTGCCAGCTCACCCGGGACAGGTAATAGCAATCAGCCCCAGCATTTT. It specifies CASSPGTGNSNQPQHF. The rearrangement links TRBV18 to TRBJ1-5; 8 bases align to TRBD1. The germline gives CDR1 KGHSH, CDR2 LQKENI. The CDR3 has 16 residues. J was trimmed by 0 bases and V by 3 bases; bases with no gene match: 4.